This is a list of T cell receptor beta chains from one sample in a study of blood T cell repertoires in COVID-19. TCRdb's table, derived via immunoSEQ multiplex PCR, lists solely in-frame clones and lacks some. The profile shows fewer than 350,000 clones, about nine tenths of them singletons. Input material: PBMCs or T cells enriched from blood (not recorded which). All receptors come from a woman aged 30 to 39 who had been exposed to COVID-19. CDR3s include the opening cysteine and the closing phenylalanine or tryptophan. The D gene is left open where the match is weak. Expanded clones are given a class, and other clones once, few, many or no size at all.

size,D,J,V,CDR3,DNA
NA,TRBD1,TRBJ1-1,TRBV5-1,CASSEGARNTEAFF,TGCGCCAGCAGCGAGGGGGCTCGGAACACTGAAGCTTTCTTT
NA,NA,TRBJ2-7,TRBV2,CASSGHRLSYEQYF,TGTGCCAGCAGTGGTCACAGGCTCTCCTACGAGCAGTACTTC
NA,TRBD1,TRBJ1-5,TRBV27,CASSLTGQPQHF,TGTGCCAGCAGTTTGACAGGGCAGCCCCAGCATTTT
NA,NA,TRBJ2-5,TRBV28,CASRLTGKGETQYF,TGTGCCAGCAGACTCACAGGGAAGGGAGAGACCCAGTACTTC
NA,TRBD2,TRBJ2-7,TRBV12-5,CASGLASGSDGGYEQYF,TGTGCTAGTGGTTTGGCTAGCGGGAGTGATGGAGGTTACGAGCAGTACTTC
NA,TRBD1,TRBJ2-5,TRBV7-6,CASSPGQGETQYF,TGTGCCAGCAGCCCCGGACAGGGGGAGACCCAGTACTTC
NA,NA,TRBJ1-6,TRBV11-2,CASSLVMESSYNSPLHF,TGTGCCAGCAGCTTAGTAATGGAGAGCTCCTATAATTCACCCCTCCACTTT
NA,TRBD1,TRBJ2-5,TRBV2,CASSAGTGQETQYF,TGTGCCAGCAGCGCCGGGACAGGACAAGAGACCCAGTACTTC
NA,TRBD1,TRBJ1-6,TRBV7-2,CASREYRDRNSPLHF,TGTGCCAGCAGAGAATACCGGGACAGAAATTCACCCCTCCACTTT
NA,NA,TRBJ1-3,TRBV27,CASSLDSNSGNTIYF,TGTGCCAGCAGTTTGGACAGTAACTCTGGAAACACCATATATTTT
once,TRBD2,TRBJ2-3,TRBV28,CASSLTSGYTDTQYF,TGTGCCAGCAGTTTGACTAGCGGATACACAGATACGCAGTATTTT
NA,NA,TRBJ2-7,TRBV9,CASSASGEGSYEQYF,TGTGCCAGCAGCGCCTCAGGGGAGGGATCCTACGAGCAGTACTTC
NA,TRBD2,TRBJ2-7,TRBV7-9,CASSLVASGPEQYF,TGTGCCAGCAGCTTAGTGGCTAGCGGGCCAGAGCAGTACTTC
NA,TRBD2,TRBJ2-3,TRBV4-1,CASSHLAGASTDTQYF,TGCGCCAGCAGCCACCTAGCGGGAGCAAGCACAGATACGCAGTATTTT
NA,TRBD1,TRBJ2-3,TRBV29-1,CSAGATGDITDTQYF,TGCAGCGCTGGGGCGACAGGGGATATCACAGATACGCAGTATTTT
once,NA,TRBJ2-7,TRBV16,CASSQRSGYEQYF,TGTGCCAGCAGCCAACGGTCAGGATACGAGCAGTACTTC
NA,NA,TRBJ1-4,TRBV7-3,CASSLTGTHNEKLFF,TGTGCCAGCAGCTTGACCGGGACTCATAATGAAAAACTGTTTTTT
NA,NA,TRBJ1-2,TRBV28,CASSSSTGNYGYTF,TGTGCCAGCAGTTCCTCCACAGGGAACTATGGCTACACCTTC
NA,TRBD2,TRBJ2-1,TRBV7-6,CASSSRSGSSYNEQFF,TGTGCCAGCAGCTCCCGTAGCGGGAGCTCCTACAATGAGCAGTTCTTC
NA,NA,TRBJ1-5,TRBV28,CASSRQWNQPQHF,TGTGCCAGCAGCCGACAGTGGAATCAGCCCCAGCATTTT
NA,NA,TRBJ1-1,TRBV6-6,CASSYSSLNTEAFF,TGTGCCAGCAGTTACTCGAGCTTAAACACTGAAGCTTTCTTT
NA,TRBD1,TRBJ1-5,TRBV7-8,CASSFDTGDSNQPQHF,TGTGCCAGCAGCTTCGACACAGGGGACTCGAATCAGCCCCAGCATTTT
once,NA,TRBJ2-1,TRBV15,CATSPEGGSYNEQFF,TGTGCCACCAGCCCCGAGGGAGGATCGTACAATGAGCAGTTCTTC
once,TRBD1,TRBJ1-2,TRBV7-9,CASSSDRVDREVEVGGYTF,TGTGCCAGCAGCTCCGACCGTGTGGACAGGGAGGTTGAGGTGGGTGGCTACACCTTC
NA,TRBD1,TRBJ1-6,TRBV15,CATSVGTEWDSPLHF,TGTGCCACCAGCGTAGGGACAGAGTGGGATTCACCCCTCCACTTT
NA,NA,TRBJ2-7,TRBV5-1,CASGHQPGERASEQYF,TGCGCCAGCGGCCACCAACCAGGGGAACGGGCCTCCGAGCAGTACTTC
NA,TRBD1,TRBJ1-4,TRBV24-1,CATSLRDRGNEKLFF,TGTGCCACCAGCCTCCGGGACAGGGGAAATGAAAAACTGTTTTTT
NA,NA,TRBJ1-5,TRBV19,CASSILRQANQPQHF,TGTGCCAGTAGTATCTTACGACAGGCCAATCAGCCCCAGCATTTT
NA,NA,TRBJ1-1,TRBV18,CASSPSVMNTEAFF,TGTGCCAGCTCACCAAGCGTCATGAACACTGAAGCTTTCTTT
NA,TRBD1,TRBJ2-5,TRBV2,CASSIDRGETQYF,TGTGCCAGCAGTATCGACAGGGGAGAGACCCAGTACTTC
NA,NA,TRBJ1-6,TRBV5-1,CASSFTGLPKSPLHF,TGCGCCAGCAGCTTTACGGGTCTCCCTAAGTCACCCCTCCACTTT
NA,TRBD2,TRBJ2-2,TRBV3-1/TRBV3-2,CASSHRAGAGELFF,TGTGCCAGCAGCCATAGAGCGGGAGCCGGGGAGCTGTTTTTT
NA,TRBD1,TRBJ1-5,TRBV9,CASSFGTEYQPQHF,TGTGCCAGCAGCTTTGGGACAGAATATCAGCCCCAGCATTTT
NA,TRBD1,TRBJ1-3,TRBV29-1,CSVRQGAPGNTIYF,TGCAGCGTTAGGCAGGGGGCGCCTGGAAACACCATATATTTT
NA,TRBD2,TRBJ2-5,TRBV5-1,CASSWLGTSGTQETQYF,TGCGCCAGCAGCTGGTTGGGGACTAGCGGGACCCAAGAGACCCAGTACTTC
NA,NA,TRBJ2-3,TRBV19,CASSIGPRTDTQYF,TGTGCCAGTAGCATAGGGCCTCGAACAGATACGCAGTATTTT
NA,TRBD1,TRBJ2-7,TRBV28,CASSSYRGHEQYF,TGTGCCAGCAGTTCCTACAGGGGGCACGAGCAGTACTTC
NA,TRBD2,TRBJ2-7,TRBV7-2,CASTFLAGGEQYF,TGTGCCAGCACCTTTCTAGCGGGGGGCGAGCAGTACTTC
NA,NA,TRBJ2-7,TRBV21-1,CASSSHYEQYF,TGTGCCAGCAGCTCCCACTACGAGCAGTACTTC
NA,TRBD1,TRBJ1-2,TRBV7-9,CASSSSGQGDYGYTF,TGTGCCAGCAGCAGCTCGGGACAGGGGGACTATGGCTACACCTTC
NA,NA,TRBJ2-5,TRBV5-4,CASSLFTQQETQYF,TGTGCCAGCAGCTTGTTTACGCAGCAAGAGACCCAGTACTTC
NA,NA,TRBJ2-1,TRBV11-3,CASRGRGDNEQFF,TGTGCCAGCAGGGGCAGGGGAGACAATGAGCAGTTCTTC
once,NA,TRBJ1-5,TRBV6-1,CASSEADNRRNQPQHF,TGTGCCAGCAGTGAAGCGGATAACAGGAGAAATCAGCCCCAGCATTTT
NA,NA,TRBJ2-3,TRBV30,CAWRRGSSTDTQYF,TGTGCCTGGAGAAGGGGGTCAAGCACAGATACGCAGTATTTT
NA,NA,TRBJ1-2,TRBV5-1,CASSLGGNWYGYTF,TGCGCCAGCAGCTTGGGCGGGAACTGGTATGGCTACACCTTC
once,NA,TRBJ1-2,TRBV18,CASSPPTQGVSYGYTF,TGTGCCAGCTCACCACCGACGCAAGGGGTATCCTATGGCTACACCTTC